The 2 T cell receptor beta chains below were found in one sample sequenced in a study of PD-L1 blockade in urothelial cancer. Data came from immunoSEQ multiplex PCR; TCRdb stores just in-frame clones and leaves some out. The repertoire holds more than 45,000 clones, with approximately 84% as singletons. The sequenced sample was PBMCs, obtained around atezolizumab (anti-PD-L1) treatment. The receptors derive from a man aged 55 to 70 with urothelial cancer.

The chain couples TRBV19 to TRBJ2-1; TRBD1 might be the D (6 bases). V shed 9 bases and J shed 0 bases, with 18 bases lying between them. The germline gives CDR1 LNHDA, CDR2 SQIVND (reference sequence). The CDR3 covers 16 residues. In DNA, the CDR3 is TGTGCCAGCCGGAAACAGGGTTCTAGCTCCTACAATGAGCAGTTCTTC. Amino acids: CASRKQGSSSYNEQFF. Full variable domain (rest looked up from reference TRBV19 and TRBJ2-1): DGGITQSPKYLFRKEGQNVTLSCEQNLNHDAMYWYRQDPGQGLRLIYYSQIVNDFQKGDIAEGYSVSREKKESFPLTVTSAQKNPTAFYLCASRKQGSSSYNEQFFGPGTRLTVL.

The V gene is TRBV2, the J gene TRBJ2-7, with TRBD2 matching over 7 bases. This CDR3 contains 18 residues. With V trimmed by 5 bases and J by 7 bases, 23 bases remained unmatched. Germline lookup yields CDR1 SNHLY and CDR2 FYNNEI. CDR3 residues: CASSPPRHGNSGTCEQYF. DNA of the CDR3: TGTGCCAGCAGTCCCCCGCGGCATGGTAACAGCGGGACGTGTGAGCAGTACTTC.